This TCR beta chain is drawn from a study of T cell changes during pregnancy in multiple sclerosis. This clone has only one observation. Assay used: immunoSEQ multiplex PCR; TCRdb lists only in-frame clones, some missing. Seen here are over 35,000 clones, approximately 92% observed once, and the top ten hold 1% to 1.5%. The V and J ends lost 5 bases and 5 bases respectively, with 15 bases between them. The germline V gene has CDR1 MDHEN and CDR2 SYDVKM. This CDR3 is 14 amino acids long. V and J are TRBV28 and TRBJ2-5, with a tentative D call TRBD1 (6 bases). The clonotype originates from a female donor with multiple sclerosis, enrolled in a pregnancy study. The sequenced sample was peripheral blood. As DNA, the CDR3 is TGTGCCAGCAGTCCCTCGACAGGCGGGGAGACCCAGTACTTC. This encodes CASSPSTGGETQYF.